These 10 T cell receptor beta chains were sequenced from one sample in a study of human T cells and chemical hapten exposure. TCRdb re-analysed the RACE reads in MiXCR, keeping a single row per CDR3 protein. The sample lists tens of thousands of distinct CDR3 sequences, 9.5% to 15% occurring once. Time point defined: pre-sensitization, week 0. Treatment here: therapeutic diphenylcyclopropenone sensitization with weekly scalp DPC. Sample: whole blood, taken in connection with sensitization to the hapten diphenylcyclopropenone (DPC). These receptor sequences come from a woman in her 30s with alopecia areata. Some clones in this sample may be carry-over from other donors' samples.

The CDR3 region is CASRTGTEQYF. CDR3 sequence (DNA): TGTGCCAGCAGGACAGGCACCGAGCAGTACTTC. The rearrangement links TRBV28 to TRBJ2-7; maybe TRBD1 (6 bases). V was pared by 6 bases and J by 6 bases, with 9 bases between. This CDR3 region has 11 residues. Germline assignment: CDR1 MDHEN and CDR2 SYDVKM.

The chain uses TRBV6-5 and TRBJ2-5; D call uncertain. V was pared by 8 bases and J by 4 bases, with 11 bases between. CDR3 length equals 12 residues. CDR1 is MNHEY, CDR2 SVGAGI, per germline. This chain's CDR3 is CASRRSGETQYF. CDR3 DNA sequence: TGTGCCAGCCGCCGTTCGGGAGAGACCCAGTACTTC.

The gene calls are TRBV6-1 and TRBJ2-1; 9 bases agree with TRBD1. The germline gives CDR1 MNHNS, CDR2 SASEGT. CDR3 length: 15 residues. V was clipped by 5 bases and J by 7 bases; unmatched bases: 9. The CDR3 loop is CASSLRDRVTNEQFF. CDR3 DNA sequence: TGTGCCAGCAGTCTCCGGGACAGGGTGACGAATGAGCAGTTCTTC.

The sample holds many counts of this clonotype. The chain is built from TRBV4-3 and TRBJ2-7, with TRBD1 as a possible D gene (5 bases). Germline V gene lookup returns CDR1 LGHNA and CDR2 YSLEER. The CDR3 length is 13 residues. V lost 3 bases, J lost 4 bases, and 10 bases lay in between. Here the CDR3 reads CASSQDTEYEQYF. CDR3 in DNA: TGCGCCAGCAGCCAGGACACAGAGTACGAGCAGTACTTC.

This clonotype came up a few times. In DNA, the CDR3 is TGTGCCAGCAGCTTACAGCGGGAGGGAATCTACAATGAGCAGTTCTTC. This codes for CASSLQREGIYNEQFF. The rearrangement uses TRBV7-6 and TRBJ2-1, with 10 bases lining up with TRBD2. Germline V gene data show CDR1 as SGHVS and CDR2 as FNYEAQ. The CDR3 consists of 16 residues. The J segment lost 3 bases and the V segment lost 2 bases, leaving 4 bases of the junction unmatched.

Ten or more counts support this clonotype. The gene calls are TRBV20-1 and TRBJ1-1, with D possibly matching TRBD1 (6 bases). The CDR3 has 15 residues. The V end lost 7 bases, the J end lost 0 bases, and 18 bases lay between the germline ends. Germline assignment: CDR1 DFQATT and CDR2 SNEGSKA (reference sequence). CDR3: CSVTAGAGMNTEAFF. In DNA, the CDR3 is TGCAGTGTCACCGCGGGGGCGGGCATGAACACTGAAGCTTTCTTT.

This clonotype was seen at least ten times. The chain has TRBV18 and TRBJ1-1; 8 bases align to TRBD1. The V and J ends lost 4 bases and 1 base, in that order; junction bases with no gene match: 14. This CDR3 is 18 amino acids long. Germline loops: CDR1 KGHSH, CDR2 LQKENI. CDR3 residues: CASSLDRGDPGRNTEAFF. Here the CDR3 DNA reads TGTGCCAGCTCACTAGACAGGGGCGATCCCGGTAGGAACACTGAAGCTTTCTTT.

Only a few counts were recorded for this clonotype. This chain uses TRBV19 with TRBJ2-4; 9 bases are shared with TRBD1. With V trimmed by 1 base and J by 0 bases, 1 base remained unmatched. Germline V gene sequence: CDR1 LNHDA, CDR2 SQIVND (reference sequence). This CDR3 is built from 16 residues. The CDR3 loop reads CASSIGQGEAKNIQYF. CDR3 DNA: TGTGCCAGTAGTATAGGACAGGGGGAAGCCAAAAACATTCAGTACTTC. Full variable domain (remainder filled in from reference TRBV19 and TRBJ2-4): DGGITQSPKYLFRKEGQNVTLSCEQNLNHDAMYWYRQDPGQGLRLIYYSQIVNDFQKGDIAEGYSVSREKKESFPLTVTSAQKNPTAFYLCASSIGQGEAKNIQYFGAGTRLSVL.

The J gene is TRBJ1-2, the V gene TRBV20-1, with D tentatively TRBD1 (5 bases). Germline CDR1 and CDR2: DFQATT and SNEGSKA (reference sequence). Trimming stripped 3 bases from V and 4 bases from J, with 15 bases between. This CDR3 contains 14 residues. CDR3 amino acids: CSASRQPSIYGYTF. The DNA of the CDR3 is TGCAGTGCTAGTAGACAGCCAAGTATCTATGGCTACACCTTC.

This clonotype has ten or more counts. J is TRBJ2-6 and V is TRBV29-1, with a possible D match to TRBD1 (5 bases). Trimming pared 6 bases from V and 0 bases from J, leaving 15 bases between. Germline V CDR1 and CDR2: SQVTM, ANQGSEA. There are 16 residues in the CDR3. CDR3 region: CSVQTDLNSGANVLTF. CDR3 coding DNA: TGCAGCGTCCAGACAGATTTAAACTCTGGGGCCAACGTCCTGACTTTC.